The rows below give T cell receptor beta chains drawn from one sample of a study of blood T cell repertoires in COVID-19. The table came from immunoSEQ multiplex PCR; TCRdb's copy has only in-frame clones and leaves some out. The table lists some 370,000 clones, more than 80% of them singletons. Source material: peripheral blood. These receptors originate from a man in his forties with acute or convalescent COVID-19. Both conserved end residues are trimmed from each CDR3. Fields, in order: V gene, CDR3 protein.

TRBV28 | ASSYGGDSNQPQH
TRBV6-2/TRBV6-3 | ASSTTRDGQETQY
TRBV15 | ATSSFGGTGNTIY
TRBV4-2 | ASSQVGGLLSGNTIY
TRBV4-1 | ASSLKLTGGGISDTQY
TRBV7-9 | ASSLDPGATEAF
TRBV30 | AWSNPGGHNEKLF
TRBV7-6 | ASSPVGWDRANTEAF
TRBV29-1 | SVFAGRGTEAF
TRBV9 | ASSPRLAGFNYGYT
TRBV28 | ASRKGQGTDTQY
TRBV7-9 | ASSLEGYEKLF
TRBV4-1 | ASSQDGGTYEQY
TRBV6-6 | ASSSGTPTEAF
TRBV9 | ASRWGGGDGEQF
TRBV2 | ASSDAEHQPQH
TRBV19 | ASSIGGQGSGEQF
TRBV19 | ASSIGDRELDYGYT
TRBV30 | AAANLAGGEQY
TRBV6-5 | ASSYEGGQPQH
TRBV9 | ASSVAPSGLAGNEQF
TRBV28 | ASSLVRVGNTIY
TRBV9 | ASSATGTSFSGELF
TRBV5-6 | ASSTKRTGKGQPQH
TRBV7-8 | ASSLDRVNSPLH
TRBV30 | AWSTGTVDNEQF
TRBV7-8 | ASSLGWDTEQPQH
TRBV10-1 | ASSVGTANSPLH